These T cell receptor beta chains were read from a single sample in a study of blood T cells in healthy people across ages. TCRdb analysed the 5' RACE reads with MiXCR anew, one entry per CDR3 protein. The table shows about 1.4 million distinct CDR3 sequences, with approximately 60% occurring only once. The sample comprised blood. The receptors were sampled from a man aged 18 to 29 in good health. The CDR3 runs from the conserved cysteine through the conserved F or W. The D gene is left open where the match is weak. Where a row states a size, it is once, few, many or the class of an expanded clone; other rows omit it.

-	TRBV7-6	-	TRBJ2-2	CASSIGGRSGFTGELFF	TGTGCCAGCAGCATAGGGGGAAGGAGCGGTTTTACCGGGGAGCTGTTTTTT
TRBD2	TRBV12-3/TRBV12-4	-	TRBJ2-5	CASKLEGLAGGQETQYF	TGTGCCAGCAAACTCGAAGGACTAGCGGGGGGACAAGAGACCCAGTACTTC
TRBD2	TRBV5-1	few	TRBJ2-3	CASSSDGLAGDTDTQYF	TGCGCCAGCAGCTCAGACGGACTAGCGGGGGACACAGATACGCAGTATTTT
TRBD1	TRBV4-2	-	TRBJ2-1	CASSQEHGTATNNEQFF	TGTGCCAGCAGCCAAGAGCATGGGACAGCAACAAACAATGAGCAGTTCTTC
TRBD2	TRBV6-6	-	TRBJ2-1	CASSYRPSGGNEQFF	TGTGCCAGCAGTTACAGACCTAGCGGGGGGAATGAGCAGTTCTTC
TRBD1	TRBV28	-	TRBJ2-5	CASSWDRGEGQETQYF	TGTGCCAGCAGTTGGGACAGGGGAGAAGGCCAAGAGACCCAGTACTTC
TRBD1	TRBV7-2	-	TRBJ1-2	CASRGTEYGYTF	TGTGCCAGCAGGGGGACAGAGTATGGCTACACCTTC
-	TRBV11-2	few	TRBJ2-3	CASISSTDTQYF	TGTGCCAGCATCTCGTCCACAGATACGCAGTATTTT
-	TRBV7-9	-	TRBJ2-3	CASSLLVEDTQYF	TGTGCCAGCAGCTTACTGGTGGAAGATACGCAGTATTTT
-	TRBV10-3	-	TRBJ2-3	CAISRRSDTQYF	TGTGCCATCAGCCGCCGGTCGGATACGCAGTATTTT
-	TRBV20-1	many	TRBJ2-7	CSAFDRTSSYEQYF	TGCAGCGCCTTTGATAGGACGAGCTCCTACGAGCAGTACTTC
TRBD2	TRBV9	-	TRBJ2-1	CASSDHKTSGNTYNEQFF	TGTGCCAGCAGCGATCACAAGACTAGCGGAAATACCTACAATGAGCAGTTCTTC
-	TRBV21-1	few	TRBJ1-5	CATNAQGDQPQHF	TGTGCCACCAACGCCCAGGGAGATCAGCCCCAGCATTTT
-	TRBV4-2	-	TRBJ2-1	CASSPNIVGYNEQFF	TGTGCCAGCAGCCCCAATATAGTTGGATACAATGAGCAGTTCTTC
-	TRBV4-1	once	TRBJ1-5	CASSHRVLQPQHF	TGCGCCAGCAGCCATCGGGTTCTCCAGCCCCAGCATTTT
-	TRBV2	-	TRBJ2-3	CASSPRWQGSTDTQYF	TGTGCCAGCAGCCCTCGGTGGCAGGGGAGCACGGATACGCAGTATTTT
TRBD2	TRBV29-1	few	TRBJ2-1	CSVGGAALPEQFF	TGCAGCGTCGGGGGGGCCGCTCTCCCTGAGCAGTTCTTC
TRBD1	TRBV29-1	few	TRBJ1-2	CSVLKQGADGYTF	TGCAGCGTTCTAAAACAGGGGGCGGATGGCTACACCTTC
-	TRBV20-1	once	TRBJ2-3	CSTPSGAGNTDTQYF	TGCAGTACTCCCTCAGGGGCGGGAAACACAGATACGCAGTATTTT
-	TRBV28	-	TRBJ2-1	CASSSGTYSYNEQFF	TGTGCCAGCAGCTCTGGGACTTACTCCTACAATGAGCAGTTCTTC
-	TRBV6-5	once	TRBJ2-2	CASSYISTGELFF	TGTGCCAGCAGTTACATCTCTACCGGGGAGCTGTTTTTT
-	TRBV7-2	-	TRBJ2-7	CASSLDSSLYSYEQYF	TGTGCCAGCAGCTTAGATAGTAGCCTCTACTCCTACGAGCAGTACTTC
TRBD1	TRBV4-1	-	TRBJ1-1	CASSQFRDREAFF	TGCGCCAGCAGCCAATTCCGGGACAGGGAGGCTTTCTTT
TRBD2	TRBV27	-	TRBJ2-1	CASSLAGTYEQFF	TGTGCCAGCAGCCTAGCGGGAACCTACGAGCAGTTCTTC
-	TRBV6-2/TRBV6-3	-	TRBJ2-7	CASSYSSGRPYYEQYF	TGTGCCAGCAGTTACTCCTCGGGCAGGCCTTACTACGAGCAGTACTTC
-	TRBV6-1	-	TRBJ2-7	CASRGISTYEQYF	TGTGCCAGCAGGGGGATATCAACCTACGAGCAGTACTTC
-	TRBV10-3	few	TRBJ2-5	CAISSGTAETQYF	TGTGCCATCAGTTCCGGGACTGCAGAGACCCAGTACTTC
-	TRBV7-9	-	TRBJ2-2	CASSSSGAGELFF	TGTGCCAGCAGCTCCAGTGGGGCCGGGGAGCTGTTTTTT
TRBD1	TRBV5-1	-	TRBJ2-5	CASRWTGVSPETQYF	TGCGCCAGCAGGTGGACAGGGGTTAGCCCTGAGACCCAGTACTTC
TRBD2	TRBV7-9	-	TRBJ2-3	CASSLESRAPGGSDTQYF	TGTGCCAGCAGCTTAGAGAGTCGGGCCCCCGGGGGGTCAGATACGCAGTATTTT
-	TRBV28	-	TRBJ1-1	CASSFLGRTEAFF	TGTGCCAGCAGTTTTCTGGGTCGAACTGAAGCTTTCTTT
-	TRBV4-1	few	TRBJ2-1	CASSQEEGPYNEQFF	TGCGCCAGCAGCCAAGAAGAGGGACCTTACAATGAGCAGTTCTTC
-	TRBV7-2	few	TRBJ2-5	CASSISQETQYF	TGTGCCAGCAGCATATCGCAAGAGACCCAGTACTTC
-	TRBV12-3/TRBV12-4	-	TRBJ2-7	CASSFEGAYRAEQYF	TGTGCCAGCAGTTTTGAGGGAGCATATAGGGCTGAGCAGTACTTC
-	TRBV28	-	TRBJ2-3	CASSFSQLSTDTQYF	TGTGCCAGCAGTTTCTCACAGCTGAGCACAGATACGCAGTATTTT
-	TRBV19	-	TRBJ2-6	CASSTRATGAGEYVGANVLTF	TGTGCCAGTAGTACGCGGGCAACCGGGGCAGGGGAATACGTCGGGGCCAACGTCCTGACTTTC
TRBD1	TRBV7-2	-	TRBJ2-7	CACSLQGAYNYEQYF	TGTGCCTGCAGCTTGCAGGGGGCTTACAACTACGAGCAGTACTTC
-	TRBV6-1	-	TRBJ1-4	CASREQGLVLFF	TGTGCCAGCAGGGAACAGGGACTTGTGCTGTTTTTT
TRBD1	TRBV29-1	-	TRBJ1-1	CSVGFLLGQGSRAFF	TGCAGCGTTGGATTCCTGCTGGGACAGGGGTCACGAGCTTTCTTT
TRBD2	TRBV4-3	once	TRBJ2-1	CASSLQRGDTYNEQFF	TGCGCCAGCAGCCTCCAGCGGGGAGACACTTACAATGAGCAGTTCTTC
-	TRBV2	once	TRBJ2-5	CASSRLRGRSETQYF	TGTGCCAGCAGCAGACTAAGGGGGAGGAGTGAGACCCAGTACTTC
-	TRBV2	-	TRBJ1-5	CASTSPGAGSNQPQHF	TGTGCCAGCACTTCCCCAGGGGCAGGGAGCAATCAGCCCCAGCATTTT
TRBD1	TRBV7-6	-	TRBJ1-1	CASSLGWDRVRWTEAFF	TGTGCCAGCAGCTTAGGGTGGGACAGGGTCAGGTGGACTGAAGCTTTCTTT
-	TRBV5-5	once	TRBJ1-1	CASSPLQGSTEAFF	TGTGCCAGCAGCCCCCTCCAGGGTTCGACTGAAGCTTTCTTT
TRBD2	TRBV20-1	-	TRBJ2-1	CSANQAGGPWMDEQFF	TGCAGTGCTAATCAAGCGGGGGGGCCCTGGATGGATGAGCAGTTCTTC
-	TRBV7-2	-	TRBJ2-7	CASSLETDTYEQYF	TGTGCCAGCAGCTTAGAGACAGACACCTACGAGCAGTACTTC
TRBD2	TRBV20-1	once	TRBJ2-7	CSASRTSGAEQYF	TGCAGTGCTAGCCGGACTAGCGGGGCCGAGCAGTACTTC
TRBD2	TRBV29-1	-	TRBJ2-3	CSVTTSGGKDTQYF	TGCAGCGTAACTACTAGCGGGGGTAAAGATACGCAGTATTTT
-	TRBV15	-	TRBJ1-5	CATSRAPVDSNQPQHF	TGTGCCACCAGCAGAGCTCCGGTGGACAGCAATCAGCCCCAGCATTTT
-	TRBV20-1	-	TRBJ2-4	CSASKGYIQYF	TGCAGTGCTAGTAAGGGGTACATTCAGTACTTC
-	TRBV2	-	TRBJ2-3	CASSEDSPNTQYF	TGTGCCAGCAGTGAGGACAGTCCCAATACGCAGTATTTT
TRBD1	TRBV6-5	-	TRBJ2-1	CASSYSNPGQEQFF	TGTGCCAGCAGTTACTCGAATCCGGGACAGGAGCAGTTCTTC